A selection of T cell receptor beta chains follows, all from one sample in a study of OX40 agonist ivuxolimab in advanced cancers. Profiled with immunoSEQ multiplex PCR; TCRdb holds only in-frame clones, not every one. The top ten clones hold approximately 2.1% of a sample with approximately 68,000 clones, approximately 81% of them seen once. The material sequenced was CD4+ or CD8+ T cells sorted from blood, taken in a trial of the OX40 agonist ivuxolimab. The receptors derive from an adult with an advanced solid tumor such as melanoma, head and neck, liver or kidney cancer. CDR3s include the opening cysteine and the closing phenylalanine or tryptophan. The D gene is left open where the match is weak. The size entry is marked missing in some rows and otherwise reads once, few, many or a size class.

CDR3nt | CDR3aa | abundance | j_gene | v_gene | d_gene
TGTGCCAGCAGCTTACAGGGAACTGGCACAGATACGCAGTATTTT | CASSLQGTGTDTQYF | NA | TRBJ2-3 | TRBV5-6 | NA
TGCGCCAGCAGCCGGGACTACACAGATACGCAGTATTTT | CASSRDYTDTQYF | many | TRBJ2-3 | TRBV4-3 | TRBD2
TGCGCCAGCAGCTTGGAAGGGACAGGGAAAAACATTCAGTACTTC | CASSLEGTGKNIQYF | NA | TRBJ2-4 | TRBV5-1 | TRBD1
TGTGCCAGCAGCCGACCCATAGAGGGTGAGCAGTTCTTC | CASSRPIEGEQFF | NA | TRBJ2-1 | TRBV7-2 | NA
TGTGCCAGTATAGGGAGGCACTCTAACTATGGCTACACCTTC | CASIGRHSNYGYTF | NA | TRBJ1-2 | TRBV19 | NA
TGCGCCAGCACGCTTGGACTAGCGCCCAGAGGGGCCAAAAACATTCAGTACTTC | CASTLGLAPRGAKNIQYF | NA | TRBJ2-4 | TRBV5-1 | TRBD2
TGTGCCAGTAATCCGGGACGCCCCACTGAAGCTTTCTTT | CASNPGRPTEAFF | NA | TRBJ1-1 | TRBV19 | NA
TGTGCCTGGAGTGCCCGTTTTGTTGAGCAGTTCTTC | CAWSARFVEQFF | NA | TRBJ2-1 | TRBV30 | NA
TGTGCCAGCAGCCAATCGGGACAGGGGGGCTACGAGCAGTACTTC | CASSQSGQGGYEQYF | NA | TRBJ2-7 | TRBV6-5 | TRBD1
TGTGCCATCAGCAACGGGGGCAATCAGCCCCAGCATTTT | CAISNGGNQPQHF | NA | TRBJ1-5 | TRBV10-3 | NA